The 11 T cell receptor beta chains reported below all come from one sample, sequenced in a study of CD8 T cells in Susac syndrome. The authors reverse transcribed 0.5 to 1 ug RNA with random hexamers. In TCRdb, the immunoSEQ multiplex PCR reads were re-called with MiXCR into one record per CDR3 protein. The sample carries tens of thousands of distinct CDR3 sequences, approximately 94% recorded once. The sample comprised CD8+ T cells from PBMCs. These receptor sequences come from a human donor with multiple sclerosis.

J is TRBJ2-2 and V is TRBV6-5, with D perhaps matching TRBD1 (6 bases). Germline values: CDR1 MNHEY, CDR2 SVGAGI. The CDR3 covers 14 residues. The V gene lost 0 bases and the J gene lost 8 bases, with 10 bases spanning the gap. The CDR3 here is CASSYSIGTGELFF. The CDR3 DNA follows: TGTGCCAGCAGTTACTCGATCGGGACAGGGGAGCTGTTTTTT.

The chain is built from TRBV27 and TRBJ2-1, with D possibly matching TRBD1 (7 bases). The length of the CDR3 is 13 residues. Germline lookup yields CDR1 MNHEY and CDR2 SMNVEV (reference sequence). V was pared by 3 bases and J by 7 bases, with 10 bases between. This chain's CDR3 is CASSFQGGNEQFF. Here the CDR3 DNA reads TGTGCCAGCAGTTTTCAGGGGGGTAATGAGCAGTTCTTC.

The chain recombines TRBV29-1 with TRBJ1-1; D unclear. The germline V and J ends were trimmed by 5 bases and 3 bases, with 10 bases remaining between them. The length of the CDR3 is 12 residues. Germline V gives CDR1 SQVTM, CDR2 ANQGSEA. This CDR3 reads CSVRAEDTEAFF. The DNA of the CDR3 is TGCAGCGTTCGGGCGGAGGACACTGAAGCTTTCTTT.

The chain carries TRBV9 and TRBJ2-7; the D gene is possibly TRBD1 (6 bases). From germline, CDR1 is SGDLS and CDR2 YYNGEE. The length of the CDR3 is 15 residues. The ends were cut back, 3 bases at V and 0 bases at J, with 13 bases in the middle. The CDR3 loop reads CASSEGDTASYEQYF. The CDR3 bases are TGTGCCAGCAGCGAGGGGGACACGGCCTCCTACGAGCAGTACTTC.

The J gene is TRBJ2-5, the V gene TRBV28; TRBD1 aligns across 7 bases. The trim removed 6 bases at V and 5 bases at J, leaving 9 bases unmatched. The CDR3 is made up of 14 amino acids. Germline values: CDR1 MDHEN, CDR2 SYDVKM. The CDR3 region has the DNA TGTGCCAGCAGACAGACAGGGCTCCGGGAGACCCAGTACTTC. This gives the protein CASRQTGLRETQYF.

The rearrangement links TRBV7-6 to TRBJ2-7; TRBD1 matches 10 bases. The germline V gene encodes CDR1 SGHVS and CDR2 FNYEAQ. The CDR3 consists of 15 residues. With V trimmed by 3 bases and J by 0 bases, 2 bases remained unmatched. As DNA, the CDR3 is TGTGCCAGCAGCTTCGACAGGGGGCCCTCCTACGAGCAGTACTTC. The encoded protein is CASSFDRGPSYEQYF. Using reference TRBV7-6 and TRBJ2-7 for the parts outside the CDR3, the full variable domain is GAGVSQSPRYKVTKRGQDVALRCDPISGHVSLYWYRQALGQGPEFLTYFNYEAQQDKSGLPNDRFSAERPEGSISTLTIQRTEQRDSAMYRCASSFDRGPSYEQYFGPGTRLTVT.

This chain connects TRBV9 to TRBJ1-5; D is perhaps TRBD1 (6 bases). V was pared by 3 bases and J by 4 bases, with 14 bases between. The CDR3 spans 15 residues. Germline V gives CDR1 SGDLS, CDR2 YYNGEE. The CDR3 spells CASSAYGGLNQPQHF. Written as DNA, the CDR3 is TGTGCCAGCAGCGCCTACGGGGGGCTGAATCAGCCCCAGCATTTT.

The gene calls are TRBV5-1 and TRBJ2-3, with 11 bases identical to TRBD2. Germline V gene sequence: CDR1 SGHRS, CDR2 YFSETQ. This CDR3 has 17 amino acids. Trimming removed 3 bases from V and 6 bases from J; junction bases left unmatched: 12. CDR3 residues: CASSSFPTSGTGDTQYF. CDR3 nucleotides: TGCGCCAGCAGCTCCTTCCCGACTAGCGGGACGGGGGATACGCAGTATTTT.

CDR3: CASNQGGTGELFF. The CDR3 nucleotides read TGTGCCAGCAACCAGGGTGGCACCGGGGAGCTGTTTTTT. The chain uses TRBV9 and TRBJ2-2, with D maybe TRBD1 (5 bases). Trimming cost V 6 bases and J 4 bases, with 10 bases left between them. Germline CDR1 and CDR2: SGDLS and YYNGEE. The CDR3 is 13 residues long. The full variable domain, its missing parts supplied by reference TRBV9 and TRBJ2-2, is DSGVTQTPKHLITATGQRVTLRCSPRSGDLSVYWYQQSLDQGLQFLIQYYNGEERAKGNILERFSAQQFPDLHSELNLSSLELGDSALYFCASNQGGTGELFFGEGSRLTVL.

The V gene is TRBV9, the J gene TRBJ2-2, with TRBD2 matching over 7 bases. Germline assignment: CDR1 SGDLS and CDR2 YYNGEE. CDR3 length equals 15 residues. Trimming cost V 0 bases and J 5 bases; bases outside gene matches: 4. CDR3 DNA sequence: TGTGCCAGCAGCGTAGTCGCGGGGGTTACCGGGGAGCTGTTTTTT. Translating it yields CASSVVAGVTGELFF. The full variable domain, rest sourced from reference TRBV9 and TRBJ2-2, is DSGVTQTPKHLITATGQRVTLRCSPRSGDLSVYWYQQSLDQGLQFLIQYYNGEERAKGNILERFSAQQFPDLHSELNLSSLELGDSALYFCASSVVAGVTGELFFGEGSRLTVL.

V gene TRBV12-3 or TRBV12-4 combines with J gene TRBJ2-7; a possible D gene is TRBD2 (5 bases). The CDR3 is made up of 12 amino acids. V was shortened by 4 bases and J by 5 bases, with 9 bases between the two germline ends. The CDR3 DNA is TGTGCCAGCAGTTCGGACTTTAACGAGCAGTACTTC. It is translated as CASSSDFNEQYF.